The next 12 T cell receptor beta chains were all read from a single sample in a study of CD8+CD57+ T cells in acquired aplastic anemia. Patients selected for sequencing had displayed CD8+CD57+ cell expansion by flow cytometry. The TCR beta profiling, which covered VDJ combination and CDR3 sequence, was carried out using genomic DNA as the template. TCRdb fed the reads into MiXCR, producing one record per CDR3 protein. This table holds around 430,000 distinct CDR3 sequences, approximately 33% found once. The sample taken for sequencing was sorted CD4+, CD8+, or CD8+CD57+ T cells (not recorded which) from PBMCs. The source of these receptors is a human donor with aplastic anemia.

J is TRBJ2-7 and V is TRBV20-1, with D perhaps assigned TRBD1 or TRBD2 (5 bases each). The CDR3 totals 15 residues. Germline CDR1 reads DFQATT; CDR2 reads SNEGSKA (reference sequence). The V and J ends lost 1 base and 4 bases respectively, with 17 bases between them. This CDR3 is CSARGTTPGGYEQYF. The CDR3 bases are TGCAGTGCTAGAGGGACAACTCCCGGCGGGTACGAGCAGTACTTC.

V and J are TRBV4-2 and TRBJ1-2; possible D gene TRBD1, 5 bases. The V end was cut by 0 bases, the J end by 8 bases, with 19 bases between. Germline V lookup: CDR1 LGHNA, CDR2 YNFKEQ. The CDR3 runs to 16 residues. CDR3: CASSQDSQGKTRGYTF. CDR3 nucleotides: TGTGCCAGCAGCCAAGATAGCCAGGGCAAGACGCGGGGCTACACCTTC.

This clonotype showed up just a few times. The genes are TRBV2 and TRBJ2-2; 12 bases map to TRBD1. This CDR3 is 16 amino acids long. Trimming took 10 bases from V and 3 from J; bases not matched to a gene: 9. The germline CDR1 and CDR2 sequences are SNHLY and FYNNEI. The CDR3 bases are TGTGCCACCGATGCAGGGACAGGGGGCTACACCGGGGAGCTGTTTTTT. Translation: CATDAGTGGYTGELFF.

There are many counts of this clonotype. The rearrangement links TRBV20-1 to TRBJ2-7; maybe TRBD1 (6 bases). The CDR3 loop spans 14 amino acids. Germline CDR1 and CDR2: DFQATT and SNEGSKA (reference sequence). The V end was cut by 0 bases, the J end by 3 bases, with 12 bases between. CDR3: CSARETGPFYEQYF. In DNA form, the CDR3 reads TGCAGTGCTAGAGAGACAGGACCCTTCTACGAGCAGTACTTC.

This rearrangement joins TRBV2 to TRBJ2-1; weak D call: TRBD1 (5 bases). CDR3 length: 12 residues. Germline loops: CDR1 SNHLY, CDR2 FYNNEI. The V end was cut by 6 bases, the J end by 9 bases, with 12 bases between. This chain's CDR3 is CASSPGWTEQFF. CDR3 in DNA: TGTGCCAGCAGCCCAGGGTGGACTGAGCAGTTCTTC.

This clonotype turned up a few times. The rearrangement joins TRBV20-1 to TRBJ2-7, with D maybe TRBD1 (5 bases). Germline lookup yields CDR1 DFQATT and CDR2 SNEGSKA (reference sequence). This CDR3 is built from 13 residues. V lost 0 bases, J lost 2 bases, and 8 bases lay in between. The CDR3 sequence is CSARDDSPYEQYF. DNA for the CDR3: TGCAGTGCTAGAGATGACAGTCCCTACGAGCAGTACTTC.

The chain employs TRBV5-6 and TRBJ1-3; the D is unclear. Trimming left V 4 bases short and J 4 bases short, with 15 bases between. This CDR3 is built from 15 residues. Germline assignment: CDR1 SGHDT and CDR2 YYEEEE. The CDR3 coding sequence is TGTGCCAGCAGCCCCGGACGGGTAGTAGGAAACACCATATATTTT. Protein: CASSPGRVVGNTIYF.

The table lists this clonotype with a few counts. The chain combines TRBV6-5 with TRBJ1-4; the D is unclear. V dropped 2 bases and J dropped 6 bases, with 13 bases sitting between them. Germline values: CDR1 MNHEY, CDR2 SVGAGI. This CDR3 region has 15 residues. The CDR3 loop is CASSYIGNGDEKLFF. CDR3 bases: TGTGCCAGCAGTTACATAGGGAACGGGGATGAAAAACTGTTTTTT.

The rearrangement links TRBV5-6 to TRBJ1-2, with D unclear. The CDR3 has 17 residues. V lost 2 bases and J lost 4, with 21 bases in between. Germline assignment: CDR1 SGHDT and CDR2 YYEEEE. In DNA form, the CDR3 reads TGTGCCAGCAGCTTCGAGGGCGAATCCACGTTTAGCTATGGCTACACCTTC. Protein product: CASSFEGESTFSYGYTF.

This chain links TRBV5-8 with TRBJ2-4, with 8 bases lining up with TRBD1. Germline V gene lookup returns CDR1 SGHTS and CDR2 YDEGEE. This CDR3 contains 14 residues. With 1 base clipped from V and 12 bases from J, the junction kept 9 bases outside the gene matches. Here the CDR3 reads CASSLSGQGDTQYF. The CDR3 region has the DNA TGTGCCAGCAGCTTGTCTGGACAGGGAGACACTCAGTACTTC.

This clonotype was observed at least ten times. The chain carries TRBV2 and TRBJ1-5; D unresolved. V lost 7 bases and J 0 bases, leaving 19 bases between the germline ends. This CDR3 comprises 17 residues. The germline gives CDR1 SNHLY, CDR2 FYNNEI. The CDR3: CASKRWVSADSNQPQHF. CDR3 in DNA: TGTGCCAGCAAGCGATGGGTGTCCGCGGATAGCAATCAGCCCCAGCATTTT.

This clonotype was seen ten or more times. The V gene is TRBV24-1, the J gene TRBJ2-1; 8 bases match TRBD2. The trim removed 9 bases at V and 2 bases at J, leaving 5 bases unmatched. CDR1 and CDR2 from the germline V gene are KGHDR and SFDVKD. This CDR3 has 14 amino acids. This chain's CDR3 is CATAPGGPYNEQFF. Here the CDR3 DNA reads TGTGCCACCGCGCCGGGAGGGCCCTACAATGAGCAGTTCTTC.